The rows below give T cell receptor beta chains drawn from one sample of a study of T cell repertoires in cytomegalovirus infection. TCRdb recomputed calls from the reads with MiXCR, one row per CDR3 protein. Among roughly 150,000 distinct CDR3 sequences, over 30% were seen once, and the ten largest hold 45% to 60%. What these receptors recognize is not known. The sequences come from CD8+ T cells from cultured PBMCs, collected from culture after CMV antigen stimulation. The receptors shown here come from a human donor in good health (CMV status not recorded). Some clones in this sample may be carry-over from other donors' samples. Each CDR3 is given with its conserved first and last residue. D genes are given only for firm matches. Part of the rows lack a size; the others show once, few, many or a class for expanded clones.

clone_size: -
v_call: TRBV27
cdr3_length: 16
j_call: TRBJ2-1
d_call: TRBD2
cdr3_nt: TGTGCCAGCAGTCCGATAGCGGGGCTTATTACCAATGAGCAGTTCTTC
cdr3_aa: CASSPIAGLITNEQFF

clone_size: few
v_call: TRBV19
cdr3_length: 16
j_call: TRBJ2-3
d_call: TRBD2
cdr3_nt: TGTGCCAGTACCCCTCCCGGGGGGGCTTGGGCAGATACGCAGTATTTT
cdr3_aa: CASTPPGGAWADTQYF

clone_size: many
v_call: TRBV5-6
cdr3_length: 14
j_call: TRBJ2-7
d_call: -
cdr3_nt: TGTGCCAGCAGCTTGAGTTACAGCCCCTACGAGCAGTACTTC
cdr3_aa: CASSLSYSPYEQYF

clone_size: -
v_call: TRBV7-4
cdr3_length: 15
j_call: TRBJ1-2
d_call: -
cdr3_nt: TGTGCCAGCAGCGCCACAGGGCTTTCTAACTATGGCTACACCTTC
cdr3_aa: CASSATGLSNYGYTF

clone_size: many
v_call: TRBV7-9
cdr3_length: 14
j_call: TRBJ2-5
d_call: -
cdr3_nt: TGTGCCAGCAGCCCTCTCGGGGGACAAGAGACCCAGTACTTC
cdr3_aa: CASSPLGGQETQYF

clone_size: -
v_call: TRBV6-6
cdr3_length: 16
j_call: TRBJ2-1
d_call: TRBD2
cdr3_nt: TGTGCCAGCAGTCCCCTACTAGCGGGAGCCTACAATGAGCAGTTCTTC
cdr3_aa: CASSPLLAGAYNEQFF

clone_size: few
v_call: TRBV7-8
cdr3_length: 15
j_call: TRBJ2-1
d_call: TRBD2
cdr3_nt: TGTGCCAGCAGCGGGGGACTAGTCTCCTACAATGAGCAGTTCTTC
cdr3_aa: CASSGGLVSYNEQFF

clone_size: -
v_call: TRBV12-3/TRBV12-4
cdr3_length: 14
j_call: TRBJ2-1
d_call: TRBD1
cdr3_nt: TGTGCCTCCATGGACAGGGGACGGGGGAATGAGCAGTTCTTC
cdr3_aa: CASMDRGRGNEQFF

clone_size: -
v_call: TRBV12-3/TRBV12-4
cdr3_length: 16
j_call: TRBJ2-6
d_call: -
cdr3_nt: TGTGCCAGCAGCTTTGAGATGGGGGCTGGGGCCAACGTCTTGACTTTC
cdr3_aa: CASSFEMGAGANVLTF

clone_size: many
v_call: TRBV28
cdr3_length: 14
j_call: TRBJ1-2
d_call: -
cdr3_nt: TGTGCCAGCAGAATACCAGGGAGTAACTATGGCTACACCTTC
cdr3_aa: CASRIPGSNYGYTF

clone_size: -
v_call: TRBV10-3
cdr3_length: 15
j_call: TRBJ2-1
d_call: -
cdr3_nt: TGTGCCATCAGTGAGTCATGGGGATTGTACAATGAGCAGTTCTTC
cdr3_aa: CAISESWGLYNEQFF

clone_size: -
v_call: TRBV4-2
cdr3_length: 16
j_call: TRBJ1-2
d_call: -
cdr3_nt: TGTGCCAGCAGCCAAGAAGGGATCAGGGGTGACTATGGCTACACCTTC
cdr3_aa: CASSQEGIRGDYGYTF

clone_size: few
v_call: TRBV12-3/TRBV12-4
cdr3_length: 14
j_call: TRBJ2-2
d_call: -
cdr3_nt: TGTGCCAGCAGTTTATGGACGTCTACCGGGGAGCTGTTTTTT
cdr3_aa: CASSLWTSTGELFF

clone_size: few
v_call: TRBV5-1
cdr3_length: 16
j_call: TRBJ2-2
d_call: TRBD1
cdr3_nt: TGCGCCAGCAGCTCCACAGACTTCAGGGGGCCCGGGGAGCTGTTTTTT
cdr3_aa: CASSSTDFRGPGELFF